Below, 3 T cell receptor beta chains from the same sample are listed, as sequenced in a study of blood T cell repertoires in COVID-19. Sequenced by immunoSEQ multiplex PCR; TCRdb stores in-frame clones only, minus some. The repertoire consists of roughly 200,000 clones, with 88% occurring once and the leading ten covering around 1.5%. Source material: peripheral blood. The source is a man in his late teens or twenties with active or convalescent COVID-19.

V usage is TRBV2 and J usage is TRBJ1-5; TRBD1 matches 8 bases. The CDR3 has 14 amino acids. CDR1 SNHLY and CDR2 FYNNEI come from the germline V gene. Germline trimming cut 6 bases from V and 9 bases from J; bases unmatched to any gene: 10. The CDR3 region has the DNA TGTGCCAGCAGCGTCGGACAGGGTGGGACGCCCCAGCATTTT. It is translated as CASSVGQGGTPQHF.

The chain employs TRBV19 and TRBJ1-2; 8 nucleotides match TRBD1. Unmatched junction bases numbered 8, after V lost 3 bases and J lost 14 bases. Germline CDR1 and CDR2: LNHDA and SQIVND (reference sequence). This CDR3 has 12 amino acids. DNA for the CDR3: TGTGCCAGTAGTATCAGGACAGGGTTCCCAACCTTC. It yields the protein CASSIRTGFPTF.

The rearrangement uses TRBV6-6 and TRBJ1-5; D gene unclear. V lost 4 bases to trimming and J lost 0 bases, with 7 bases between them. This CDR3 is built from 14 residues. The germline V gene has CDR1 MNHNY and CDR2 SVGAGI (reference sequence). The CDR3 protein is CASSLAYSNQPQHF. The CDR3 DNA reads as TGTGCCAGCAGTTTAGCCTATAGCAATCAGCCCCAGCATTTT.